Listed here is a single T cell receptor beta chain. V was pared by 3 bases and J by 5 bases, with 10 bases between. The CDR3 is 13 residues long. CDR1 is MGHRA and CDR2 is YSYEKL in the germline V gene. Original processing methods: Quantification of nucleated cells was approximated via reference gene primer amplification. The protocol was immunoSEQ multiplex PCR, while the TCRdb copy is restricted to in-frame clones and leaves out a portion. Clone size and the V and J calls come from that table; the DNA yielded D and trimming. Here the sample spans roughly 220,000 clones, less than 90% being singletons. These data belong to a study of blood T cell repertoires in COVID-19.

The chain is built from TRBV4-1 and TRBJ1-1; D perhaps matches TRBD1 (5 bases). The clonotype was recovered from a man in his thirties or forties with active or convalescent COVID-19. The source material was peripheral blood. CDR3 coding DNA: TGCGCCAGCAGCCACCAGGGAGGAACTGAAGCTTTCTTT. Translation: CASSHQGGTEAFF.